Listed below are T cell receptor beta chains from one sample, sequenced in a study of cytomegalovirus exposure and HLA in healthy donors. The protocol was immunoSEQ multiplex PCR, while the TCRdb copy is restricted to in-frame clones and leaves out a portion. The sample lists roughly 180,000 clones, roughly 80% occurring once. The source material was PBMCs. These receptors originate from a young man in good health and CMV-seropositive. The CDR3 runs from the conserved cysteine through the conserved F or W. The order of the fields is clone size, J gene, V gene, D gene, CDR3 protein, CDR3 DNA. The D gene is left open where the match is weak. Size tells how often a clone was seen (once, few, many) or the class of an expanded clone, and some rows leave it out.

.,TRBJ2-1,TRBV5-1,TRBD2,CASRNLGGTSSYNEQFF,TGCGCCAGCAGGAACCTCGGGGGGACGAGCTCCTACAATGAGCAGTTCTTC
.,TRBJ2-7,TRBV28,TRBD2,CASSLLGLAGGAGHEQYF,TGTGCCAGCAGTTTGTTGGGACTAGCGGGAGGCGCGGGCCACGAGCAGTACTTC
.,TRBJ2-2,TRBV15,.,CATSSAGLNGGELFF,TGTGCCACCAGCAGTGCGGGGCTTAACGGAGGGGAGCTGTTTTTT
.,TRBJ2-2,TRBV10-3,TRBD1,CAISGPSRQGDTGELFF,TGTGCCATCAGTGGCCCCAGTCGGCAGGGGGACACCGGGGAGCTGTTTTTT
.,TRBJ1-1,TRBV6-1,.,CASSQPGGLNTEAFF,TGTGCCAGCAGTCAGCCGGGTGGCCTGAACACTGAAGCTTTCTTT
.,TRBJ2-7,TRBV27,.,CASSPNLEVHEQYF,TGTGCCAGCAGCCCAAACCTCGAGGTCCACGAGCAGTACTTC
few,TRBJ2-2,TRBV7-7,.,CASSSNRGNTGELFF,TGTGCCAGCAGCTCCAACCGGGGGAACACCGGGGAGCTGTTTTTT
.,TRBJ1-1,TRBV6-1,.,CATREGNPLNTEAFF,TGTGCCACCAGAGAGGGCAACCCCTTGAACACTGAAGCTTTCTTT
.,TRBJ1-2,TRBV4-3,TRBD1,CASSQATGTGAYGYTF,TGCGCCAGCAGCCAAGCCACCGGGACAGGGGCCTATGGCTACACCTTC
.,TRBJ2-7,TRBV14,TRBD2,CASSPASALAGGWEQYF,TGTGCCAGCAGCCCTGCTAGTGCACTAGCGGGAGGTTGGGAGCAGTACTTC
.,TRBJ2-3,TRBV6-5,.,CASSSLAVKDTQYF,TGTGCCAGCAGTTCTTTGGCGGTCAAGGATACGCAGTATTTT
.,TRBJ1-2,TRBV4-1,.,CASSREARDYGYTF,TGCGCCAGCAGCCGAGAGGCCCGGGACTATGGCTACACCTTC
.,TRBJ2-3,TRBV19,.,CASSSAVMTDTQYF,TGTGCCAGTAGTTCTGCGGTGATGACAGATACGCAGTATTTT
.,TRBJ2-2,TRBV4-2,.,CASSQDQGGPGELFF,TGTGCCAGCAGCCAAGACCAAGGAGGTCCCGGGGAGCTGTTTTTT
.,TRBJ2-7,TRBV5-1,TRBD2,CASSLGRGVGTSGRPYEQYF,TGCGCCAGCAGCTTGGGACGGGGTGTGGGGACTAGCGGGAGACCCTACGAGCAGTACTTC
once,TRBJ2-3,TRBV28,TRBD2,CASSFLAGLAGAVTDTQYF,TGTGCCAGCAGTTTCTTAGCCGGACTAGCGGGAGCGGTGACAGATACGCAGTATTTT
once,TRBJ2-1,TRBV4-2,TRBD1,CASSQKMGQGLNEQFF,TGTGCCAGCAGCCAAAAGATGGGACAGGGTCTCAATGAGCAGTTCTTC
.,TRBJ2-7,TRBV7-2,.,CASSPPGGTYEQYF,TGTGCCAGCAGCCCACCCGGCGGTACCTACGAGCAGTACTTC
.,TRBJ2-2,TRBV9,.,CASSPRGENGELFF,TGTGCCAGCAGCCCCCGGGGAGAGAACGGGGAGCTGTTTTTT
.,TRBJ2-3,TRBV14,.,CASSPLHSREGDTQYF,TGTGCCAGCAGCCCCCTGCACAGTCGGGAAGGAGATACGCAGTATTTT
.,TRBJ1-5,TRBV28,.,CASSRTPPGRSNQPQHF,TGTGCCAGCAGCCGGACACCCCCTGGGAGGAGCAATCAGCCCCAGCATTTT
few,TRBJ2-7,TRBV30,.,CAWSAHGLAARGF,TGTGCCTGGAGCGCACATGGGCTAGCGGCCAGGGGCTTC
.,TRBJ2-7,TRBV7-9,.,CASSFTMDSYEQYF,TGTGCCAGCAGCTTCACTATGGACTCCTACGAGCAGTACTTC
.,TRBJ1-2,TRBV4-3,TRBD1,CASSQAGQGYGYTF,TGCGCCAGCAGCCAAGCGGGACAGGGGTATGGCTACACCTTC
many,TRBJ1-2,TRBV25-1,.,CASSLTTGKDATEYGYTF,TGTGCCAGCAGTCTTACTACAGGGAAGGACGCAACCGAGTATGGCTACACCTTC
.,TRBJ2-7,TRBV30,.,CAWSPAGGEQYF,TGTGCCTGGAGCCCCGCTGGGGGGGAGCAGTACTTC
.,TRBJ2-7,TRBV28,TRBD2,CASSRPLPGIAGVQYF,TGTGCCAGCAGCCGTCCCCTACCCGGGATTGCGGGAGTGCAGTACTTC
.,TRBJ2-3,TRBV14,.,CASSQGWGGPTTDTQYF,TGTGCCAGCAGCCAAGGATGGGGCGGACCGACCACAGATACGCAGTATTTT
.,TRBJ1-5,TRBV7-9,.,CASSPGGESNQPQHF,TGTGCCAGCAGCCCCGGGGGGGAAAGCAATCAGCCCCAGCATTTT
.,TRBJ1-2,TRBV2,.,CASAEELPIWTGYTF,TGTGCCAGCGCTGAGGAGTTACCGATTTGGACAGGCTACACCTTC
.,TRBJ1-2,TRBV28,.,CASSPLDSRSNYGYTF,TGTGCCAGCAGTCCACTTGACAGCCGTTCTAACTATGGCTACACCTTC
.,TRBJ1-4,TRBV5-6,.,CASSLGSNEKLFF,TGTGCCAGCAGCTTGGGGAGCAATGAAAAACTGTTTTTT
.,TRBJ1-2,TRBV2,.,CATEGGRYGYTF,TGTGCCACCGAGGGAGGGCGCTATGGCTACACCTTC
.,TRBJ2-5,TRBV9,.,CASSVGWAEETQYF,TGTGCCAGCAGCGTAGGGTGGGCAGAAGAGACCCAGTACTTC
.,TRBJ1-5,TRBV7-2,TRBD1,CASSSDRGNQPQHF,TGTGCCAGCAGTTCTGACAGGGGCAATCAGCCCCAGCATTTT
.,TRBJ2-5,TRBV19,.,CASSQDSLRGETQYF,TGTGCCAGTAGTCAGGACAGTCTCAGGGGAGAGACCCAGTACTTC
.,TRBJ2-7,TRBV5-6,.,CASSLQSYEQYF,TGTGCCAGCAGCTTGCAATCCTACGAGCAGTACTTC
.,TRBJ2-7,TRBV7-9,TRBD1,CASSSRQGAIYEQYF,TGTGCCAGCAGCTCTCGCCAGGGGGCGATTTACGAGCAGTACTTC
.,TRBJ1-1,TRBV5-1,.,CASSWENRVEAFF,TGCGCCAGCAGCTGGGAGAACAGGGTTGAAGCTTTCTTT
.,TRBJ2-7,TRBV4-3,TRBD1,CASSLRTGGFYEQYF,TGCGCCAGCAGCCTCCGGACAGGGGGCTTCTACGAGCAGTACTTC
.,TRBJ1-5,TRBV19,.,CASRTTGSQPQHF,TGTGCCAGTCGGACCACGGGGAGTCAGCCCCAGCATTTT
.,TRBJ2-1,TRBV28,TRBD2,CASNTGGRNEQFF,TGTGCCAGCAATACGGGAGGAAGAAATGAGCAGTTCTTC
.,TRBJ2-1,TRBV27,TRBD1,CATHGTGTYNEQFF,TGTGCCACCCACGGGACAGGGACCTACAATGAGCAGTTCTTC
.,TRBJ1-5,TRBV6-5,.,CASSWGDGQPQHF,TGTGCCTCCTCCTGGGGGGATGGCCAGCCCCAGCATTTT
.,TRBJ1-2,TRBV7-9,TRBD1,CASSLPPGQGNYGYTF,TGTGCCAGCAGCTTACCCCCGGGACAGGGGAACTATGGCTACACCTTC
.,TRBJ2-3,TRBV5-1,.,CASSLVPGVSTDTQYF,TGCGCCAGCAGCTTGGTCCCGGGAGTGAGCACAGATACGCAGTATTTT
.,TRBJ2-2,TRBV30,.,CALSPGVGLPGELFF,TGTGCCTTAAGTCCGGGGGTAGGGCTTCCCGGGGAGCTGTTTTTT
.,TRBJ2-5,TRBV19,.,CASSIQTQETQYF,TGTGCCAGTAGTATACAGACACAAGAGACCCAGTACTTC
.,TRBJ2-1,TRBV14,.,CASSQLTGRGEQFF,TGTGCCAGCAGCCAGCTGACCGGTCGGGGTGAGCAGTTCTTC
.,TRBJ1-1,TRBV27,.,CASTGRGTEAFF,TGTGCCAGCACCGGTAGGGGCACTGAAGCTTTCTTT
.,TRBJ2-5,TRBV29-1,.,CSAPRGETQYF,TGCAGCGCCCCTCGGGGGGAGACCCAGTACTTC
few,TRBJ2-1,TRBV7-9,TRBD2,CASSRSGSHYNEQFF,TGTGCCAGCAGCCGTAGCGGGAGTCACTACAATGAGCAGTTCTTC
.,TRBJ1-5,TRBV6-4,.,CASSDLAGSNQPQHF,TGTGCCAGCAGTGACTTAGCGGGTAGCAATCAGCCCCAGCATTTT
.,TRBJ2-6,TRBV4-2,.,CASSQGPRGGGANVLTF,TGTGCCAGCAGCCAAGGCCCGCGTGGAGGCGGGGCCAACGTCCTGACTTTC
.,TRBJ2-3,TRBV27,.,CASSYTTLATSSTDTQYF,TGTGCCAGCAGTTATACAACCTTAGCGACATCTAGCACAGATACGCAGTATTTT
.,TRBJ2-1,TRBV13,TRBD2,CASSLGLSGSSDEQFF,TGTGCCAGCAGCCTAGGACTTAGCGGGAGCTCCGATGAGCAGTTCTTC
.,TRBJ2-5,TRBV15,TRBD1,CATSTGTGGGETQYF,TGTGCCACCAGCACCGGGACAGGAGGGGGGGAGACCCAGTACTTC
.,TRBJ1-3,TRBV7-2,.,CASSLSETGNTIYF,TGTGCCAGCAGCTTATCGGAGACTGGAAACACCATATATTTT
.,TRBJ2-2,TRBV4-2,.,CASSQDGPDTGELFF,TGTGCCAGCAGCCAAGATGGGCCAGACACCGGGGAGCTGTTTTTT
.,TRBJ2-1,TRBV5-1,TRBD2,CASSPHSGGGSYNEQFF,TGCGCCAGCAGCCCCCATAGCGGGGGAGGCTCCTACAATGAGCAGTTCTTC